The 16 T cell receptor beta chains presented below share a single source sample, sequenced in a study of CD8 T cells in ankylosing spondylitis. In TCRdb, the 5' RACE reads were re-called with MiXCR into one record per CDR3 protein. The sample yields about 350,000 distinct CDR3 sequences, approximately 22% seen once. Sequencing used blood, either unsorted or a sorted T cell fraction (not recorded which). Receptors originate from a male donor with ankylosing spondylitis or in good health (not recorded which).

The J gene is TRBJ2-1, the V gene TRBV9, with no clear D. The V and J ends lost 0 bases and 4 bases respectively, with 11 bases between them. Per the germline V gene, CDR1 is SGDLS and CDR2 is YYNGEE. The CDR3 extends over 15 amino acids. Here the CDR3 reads CASSVVGTEYNEQFF. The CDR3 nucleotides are TGTGCCAGCAGCGTAGTCGGAACAGAATACAATGAGCAGTTCTTC. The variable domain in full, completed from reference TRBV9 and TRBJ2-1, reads DSGVTQTPKHLITATGQRVTLRCSPRSGDLSVYWYQQSLDQGLQFLIQYYNGEERAKGNILERFSAQQFPDLHSELNLSSLELGDSALYFCASSVVGTEYNEQFFGPGTRLTVL.

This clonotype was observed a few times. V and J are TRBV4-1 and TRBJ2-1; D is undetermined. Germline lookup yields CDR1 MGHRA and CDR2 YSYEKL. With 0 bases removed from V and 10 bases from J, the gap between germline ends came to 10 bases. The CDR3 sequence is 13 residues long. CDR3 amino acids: CASSQDGPSEQFF. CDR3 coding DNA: TGCGCCAGCAGCCAAGATGGCCCGTCGGAGCAGTTCTTC.

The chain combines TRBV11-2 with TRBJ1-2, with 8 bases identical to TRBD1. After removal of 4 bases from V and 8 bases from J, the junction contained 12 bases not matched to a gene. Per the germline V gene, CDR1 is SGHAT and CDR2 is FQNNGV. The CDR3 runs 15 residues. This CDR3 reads CASSSSLDREEGYTF. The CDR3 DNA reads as TGTGCCAGCAGCTCCTCTCTGGACAGGGAAGAAGGCTACACCTTC.

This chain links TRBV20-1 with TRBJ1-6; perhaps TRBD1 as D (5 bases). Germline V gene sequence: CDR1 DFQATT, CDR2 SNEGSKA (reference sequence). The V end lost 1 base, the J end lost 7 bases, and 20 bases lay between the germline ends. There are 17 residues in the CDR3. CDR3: CSARGDSRDGRNSPLHF. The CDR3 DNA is TGCAGTGCTAGAGGGGATTCCCGGGACGGCAGAAATTCACCCCTCCACTTT.

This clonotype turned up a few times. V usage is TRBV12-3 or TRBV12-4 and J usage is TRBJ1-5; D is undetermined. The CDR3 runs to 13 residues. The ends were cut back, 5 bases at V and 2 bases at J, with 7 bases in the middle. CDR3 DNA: TGTGCCAGCAGTGGGAGCGGCAATCAGCCCCAGCATTTT. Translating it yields CASSGSGNQPQHF.

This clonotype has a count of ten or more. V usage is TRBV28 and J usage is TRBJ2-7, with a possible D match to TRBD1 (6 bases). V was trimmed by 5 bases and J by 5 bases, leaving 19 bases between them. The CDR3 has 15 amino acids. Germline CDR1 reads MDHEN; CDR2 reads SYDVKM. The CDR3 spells CASSPSGTPNHEQYF. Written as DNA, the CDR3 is TGTGCCAGCAGTCCATCCGGGACACCTAACCACGAGCAGTACTTC.

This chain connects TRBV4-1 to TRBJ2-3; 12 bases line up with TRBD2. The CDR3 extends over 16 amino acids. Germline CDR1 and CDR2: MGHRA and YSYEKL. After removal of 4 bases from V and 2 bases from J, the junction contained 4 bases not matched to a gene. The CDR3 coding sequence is TGCGCCAGCAGCCTCCGGACTAGCGGGAACACAGATACGCAGTATTTT. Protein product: CASSLRTSGNTDTQYF.

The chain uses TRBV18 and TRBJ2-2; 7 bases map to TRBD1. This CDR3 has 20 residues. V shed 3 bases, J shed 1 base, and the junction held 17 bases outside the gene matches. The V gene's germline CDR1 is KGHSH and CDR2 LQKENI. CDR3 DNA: TGTGCCAGCTCACCCCCTGGGGACAGCACCTACCATCGGAACACCGGGGAGCTGTTTTTT. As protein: CASSPPGDSTYHRNTGELFF.

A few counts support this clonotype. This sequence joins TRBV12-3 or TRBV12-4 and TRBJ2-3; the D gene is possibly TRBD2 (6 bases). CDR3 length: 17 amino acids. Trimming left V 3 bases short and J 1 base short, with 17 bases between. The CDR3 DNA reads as TGTGCCAGCAGTTTTGGTGTACGCCCTAGCGGCACAGATACGCAGTATTTT. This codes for CASSFGVRPSGTDTQYF.

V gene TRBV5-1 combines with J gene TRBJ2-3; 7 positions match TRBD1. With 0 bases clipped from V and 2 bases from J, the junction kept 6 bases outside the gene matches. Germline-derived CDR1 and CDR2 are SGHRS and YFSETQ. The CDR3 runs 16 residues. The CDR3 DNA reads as TGCGCCAGCAGCTTGGACAAGGGGGCAAACACAGATACGCAGTATTTT. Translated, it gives CASSLDKGANTDTQYF.

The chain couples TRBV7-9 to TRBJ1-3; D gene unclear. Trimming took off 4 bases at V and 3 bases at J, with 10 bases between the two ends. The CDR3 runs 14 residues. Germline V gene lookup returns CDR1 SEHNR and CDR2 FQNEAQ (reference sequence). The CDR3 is CASSSDPDGNTIYF. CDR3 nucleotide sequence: TGTGCCAGCAGCTCGGACCCCGATGGAAACACCATATATTTT.

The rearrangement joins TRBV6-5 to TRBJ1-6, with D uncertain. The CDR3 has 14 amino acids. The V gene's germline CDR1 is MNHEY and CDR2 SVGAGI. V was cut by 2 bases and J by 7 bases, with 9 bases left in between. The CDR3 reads CASSYGGENSPLHF. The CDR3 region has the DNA TGTGCCAGCAGTTACGGTGGCGAGAATTCACCCCTCCACTTT.

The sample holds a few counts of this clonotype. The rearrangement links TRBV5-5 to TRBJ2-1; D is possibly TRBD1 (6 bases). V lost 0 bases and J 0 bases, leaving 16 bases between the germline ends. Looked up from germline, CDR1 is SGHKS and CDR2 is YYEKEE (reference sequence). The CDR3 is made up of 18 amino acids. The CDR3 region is CASSLALRGLSSYNEQFF. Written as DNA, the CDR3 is TGTGCCAGCAGCTTGGCTCTTAGGGGGTTAAGCTCCTACAATGAGCAGTTCTTC.

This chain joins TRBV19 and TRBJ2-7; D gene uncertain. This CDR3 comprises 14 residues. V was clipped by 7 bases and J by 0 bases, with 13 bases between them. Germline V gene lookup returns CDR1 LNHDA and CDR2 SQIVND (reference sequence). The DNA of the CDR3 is TGTGCCAGTACCCCCCCCTCGAGCTCCTACGAGCAGTACTTC. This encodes CASTPPSSSYEQYF.

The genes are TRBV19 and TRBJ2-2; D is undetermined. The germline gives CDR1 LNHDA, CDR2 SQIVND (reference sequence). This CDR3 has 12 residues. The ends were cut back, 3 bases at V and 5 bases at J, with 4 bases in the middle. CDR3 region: CASSIRTGELFF. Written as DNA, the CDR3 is TGTGCCAGTAGTATTCGGACCGGGGAGCTGTTTTTT.

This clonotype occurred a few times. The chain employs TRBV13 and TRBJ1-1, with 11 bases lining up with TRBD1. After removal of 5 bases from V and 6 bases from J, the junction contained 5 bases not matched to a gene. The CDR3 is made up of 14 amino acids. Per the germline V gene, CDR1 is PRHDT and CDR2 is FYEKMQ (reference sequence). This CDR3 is CASSHGQGASEAFF. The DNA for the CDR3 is TGTGCCAGCAGCCACGGACAGGGGGCCTCTGAAGCTTTCTTT.